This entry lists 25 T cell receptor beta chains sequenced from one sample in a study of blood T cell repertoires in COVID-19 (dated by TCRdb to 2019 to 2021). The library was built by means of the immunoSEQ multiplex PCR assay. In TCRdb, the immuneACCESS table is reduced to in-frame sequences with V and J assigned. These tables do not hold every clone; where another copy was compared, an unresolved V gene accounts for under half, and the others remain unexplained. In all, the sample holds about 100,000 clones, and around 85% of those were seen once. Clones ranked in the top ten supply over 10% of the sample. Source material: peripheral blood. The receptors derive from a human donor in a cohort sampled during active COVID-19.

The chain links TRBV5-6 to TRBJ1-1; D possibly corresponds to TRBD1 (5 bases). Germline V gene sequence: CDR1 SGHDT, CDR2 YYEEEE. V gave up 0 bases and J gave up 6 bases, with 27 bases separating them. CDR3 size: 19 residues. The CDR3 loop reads CASSLARRRVFGGSSEAFF. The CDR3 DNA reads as TGTGCCAGCAGCTTGGCCAGGCGGCGGGTTTTCGGGGGAAGCTCTGAAGCTTTCTTT.

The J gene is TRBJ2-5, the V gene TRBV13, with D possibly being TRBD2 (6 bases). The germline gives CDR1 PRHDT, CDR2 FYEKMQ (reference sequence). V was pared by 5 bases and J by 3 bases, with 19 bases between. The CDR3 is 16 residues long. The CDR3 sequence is CASSASRDWPKETQYF. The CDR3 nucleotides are TGTGCCAGCAGCGCCTCCCGGGACTGGCCCAAAGAGACCCAGTACTTC.

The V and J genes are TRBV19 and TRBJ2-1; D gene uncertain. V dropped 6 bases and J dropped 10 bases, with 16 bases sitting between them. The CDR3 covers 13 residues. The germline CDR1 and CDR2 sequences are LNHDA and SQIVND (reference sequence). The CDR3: CASRPLGNGEQFF. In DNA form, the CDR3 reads TGTGCCAGTAGGCCCCTAGGTAATGGCGAGCAGTTCTTC.

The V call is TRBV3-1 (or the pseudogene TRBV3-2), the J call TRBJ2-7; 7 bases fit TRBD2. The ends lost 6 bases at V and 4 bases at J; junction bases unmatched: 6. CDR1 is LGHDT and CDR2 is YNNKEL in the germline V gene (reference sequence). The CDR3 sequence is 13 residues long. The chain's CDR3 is CASRSSGDYEQYF. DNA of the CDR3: TGTGCCAGCAGGTCCAGCGGGGATTACGAGCAGTACTTC.

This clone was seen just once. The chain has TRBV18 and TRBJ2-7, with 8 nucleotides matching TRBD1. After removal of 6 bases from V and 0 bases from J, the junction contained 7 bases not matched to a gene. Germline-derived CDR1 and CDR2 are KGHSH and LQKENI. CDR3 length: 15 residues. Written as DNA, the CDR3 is TGTGCCAGCTCTATCTCACAGGGGGGCTCCTACGAGCAGTACTTC. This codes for CASSISQGGSYEQYF.

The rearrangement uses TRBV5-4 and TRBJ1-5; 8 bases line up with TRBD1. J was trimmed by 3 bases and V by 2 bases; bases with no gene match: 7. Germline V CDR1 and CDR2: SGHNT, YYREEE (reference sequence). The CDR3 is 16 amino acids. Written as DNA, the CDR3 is TGTGCCAGCAGCTTCTATCAGACAGGGGACAATCAGCCCCAGCATTTT. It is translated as CASSFYQTGDNQPQHF.

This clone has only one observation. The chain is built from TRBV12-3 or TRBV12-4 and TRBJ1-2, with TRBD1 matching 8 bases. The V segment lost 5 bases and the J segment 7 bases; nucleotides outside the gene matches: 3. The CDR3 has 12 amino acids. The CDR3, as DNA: TGTGCCAGCAGTCTCCAGGGGGCTGGCTACACCTTC. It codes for CASSLQGAGYTF.

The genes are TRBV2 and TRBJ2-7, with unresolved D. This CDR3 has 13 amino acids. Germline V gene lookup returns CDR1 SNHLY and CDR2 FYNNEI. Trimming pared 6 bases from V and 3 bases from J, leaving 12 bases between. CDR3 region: CASRVNGGYEQYF. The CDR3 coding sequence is TGTGCCAGCAGGGTCAACGGTGGCTACGAGCAGTACTTC.

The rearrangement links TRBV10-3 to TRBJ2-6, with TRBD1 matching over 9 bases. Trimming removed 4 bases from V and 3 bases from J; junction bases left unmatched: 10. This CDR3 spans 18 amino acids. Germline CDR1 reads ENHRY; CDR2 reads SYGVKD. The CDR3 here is CAISGRWGQGFGANVLTF. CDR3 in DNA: TGTGCCATCAGTGGCCGCTGGGGACAGGGTTTTGGGGCCAACGTCCTGACTTTC.

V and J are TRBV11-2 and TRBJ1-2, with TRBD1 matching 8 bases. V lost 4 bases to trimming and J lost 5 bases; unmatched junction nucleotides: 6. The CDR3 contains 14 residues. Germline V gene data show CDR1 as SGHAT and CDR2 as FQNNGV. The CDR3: CASSSGTGTYGYTF. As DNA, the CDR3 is TGTGCCAGCAGCTCCGGGACAGGAACTTATGGCTACACCTTC.

The chain's CDR3 is CAWRERGQKETQYF. The CDR3 DNA reads as TGTGCCTGGAGGGAGAGGGGGCAGAAAGAGACCCAGTACTTC. The V gene is TRBV30, the J gene TRBJ2-5, with 7 nucleotides matching TRBD1. The length of the CDR3 is 14 residues. Losses at the gene ends were 3 bases for V and 3 bases for J; bases not matched to a gene: 7. Germline values: CDR1 GTSNPN, CDR2 SVGIG (reference sequence). Full variable domain (missing parts from reference TRBV30 and TRBJ2-5): SQTIHQWPATLVQPVGSPLSLECTVEGTSNPNLYWYRQAAGRGLQLLFYSVGIGQISSEVPQNLSASRPQDRQFILSSKKLLLSDSGFYLCAWRERGQKETQYFGPGTRLLVL.

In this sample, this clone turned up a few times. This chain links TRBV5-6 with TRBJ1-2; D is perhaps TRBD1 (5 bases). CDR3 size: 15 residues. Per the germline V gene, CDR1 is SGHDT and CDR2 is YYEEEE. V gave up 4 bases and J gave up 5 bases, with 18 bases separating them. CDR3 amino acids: CASSTGPGNIYGYTF. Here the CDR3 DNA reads TGTGCCAGCAGCACCGGTCCAGGGAACATTTATGGCTACACCTTC.

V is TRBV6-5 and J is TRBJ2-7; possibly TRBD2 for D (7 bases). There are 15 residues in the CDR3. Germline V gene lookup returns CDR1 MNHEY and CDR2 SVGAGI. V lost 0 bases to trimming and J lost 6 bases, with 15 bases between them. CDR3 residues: CASSYSGGRLGEQYF. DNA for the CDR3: TGTGCCAGCAGTTACTCGGGGGGGCGCCTTGGCGAGCAGTACTTC.

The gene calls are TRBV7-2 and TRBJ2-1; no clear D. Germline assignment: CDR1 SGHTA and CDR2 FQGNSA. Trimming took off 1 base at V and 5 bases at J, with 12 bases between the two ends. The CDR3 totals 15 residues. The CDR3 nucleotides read TGTGCCAGCAGCTTAGTTTGGCTCCCGAACAATGAGCAGTTCTTC. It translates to CASSLVWLPNNEQFF. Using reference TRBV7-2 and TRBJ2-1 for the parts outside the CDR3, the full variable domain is GAGVSQSPSNKVTEKGKDVELRCDPISGHTALYWYRQSLGQGLEFLIYFQGNSAPDKSGLPSDRFSAERTGGSVSTLTIQRTQQEDSAVYLCASSLVWLPNNEQFFGPGTRLTVL.

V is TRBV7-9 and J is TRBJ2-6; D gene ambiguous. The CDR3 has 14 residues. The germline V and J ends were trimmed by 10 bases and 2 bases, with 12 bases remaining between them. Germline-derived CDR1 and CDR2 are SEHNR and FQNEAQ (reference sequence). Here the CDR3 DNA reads TGTGCCAACGGCAAAAGCGCTGGGGCCAACGTCCTGACTTTC. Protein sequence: CANGKSAGANVLTF.

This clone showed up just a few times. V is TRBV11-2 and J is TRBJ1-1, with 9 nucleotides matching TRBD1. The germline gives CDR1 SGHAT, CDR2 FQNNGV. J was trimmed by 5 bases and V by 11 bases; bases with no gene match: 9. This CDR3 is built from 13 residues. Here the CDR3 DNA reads TGTGCCTCGAAACAGGGGGCGTTTACTGAAGCTTTCTTT. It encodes CASKQGAFTEAFF.

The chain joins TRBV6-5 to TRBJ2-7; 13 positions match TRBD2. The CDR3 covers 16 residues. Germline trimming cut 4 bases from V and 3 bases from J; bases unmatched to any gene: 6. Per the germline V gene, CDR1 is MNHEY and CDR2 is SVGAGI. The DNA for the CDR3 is TGTGCCAGCAGTTCCCCAAGGACTAGCGGGAGCTACGAGCAGTACTTC. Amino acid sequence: CASSSPRTSGSYEQYF.

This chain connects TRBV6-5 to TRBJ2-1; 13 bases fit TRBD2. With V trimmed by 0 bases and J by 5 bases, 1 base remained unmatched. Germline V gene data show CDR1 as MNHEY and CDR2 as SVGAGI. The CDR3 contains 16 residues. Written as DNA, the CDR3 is TGTGCCAGCAGTTACTCCGGGACTAGCGGGAACAATGAGCAGTTCTTC. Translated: CASSYSGTSGNNEQFF.

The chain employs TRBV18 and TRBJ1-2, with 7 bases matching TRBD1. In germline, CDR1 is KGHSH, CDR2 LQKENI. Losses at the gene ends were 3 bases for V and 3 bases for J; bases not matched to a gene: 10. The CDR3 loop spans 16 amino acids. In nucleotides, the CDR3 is TGTGCCAGCTCACCCACCGTTCAGGGGGGCGACTATGGCTACACCTTC. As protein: CASSPTVQGGDYGYTF.

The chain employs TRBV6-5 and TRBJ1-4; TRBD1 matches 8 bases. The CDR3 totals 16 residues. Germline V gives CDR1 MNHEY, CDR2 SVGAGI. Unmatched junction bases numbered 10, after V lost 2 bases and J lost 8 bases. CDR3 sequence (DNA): TGTGCCAGCAGTTACAAAGGGCCGGACAGGGACGAAAAACTGTTTTTT. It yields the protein CASSYKGPDRDEKLFF.

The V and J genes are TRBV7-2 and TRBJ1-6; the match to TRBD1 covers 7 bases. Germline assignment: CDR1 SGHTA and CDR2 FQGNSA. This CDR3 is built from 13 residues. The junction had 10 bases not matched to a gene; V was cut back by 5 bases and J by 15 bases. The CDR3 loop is CASSHTGAALLHF. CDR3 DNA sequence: TGTGCCAGCAGCCACACAGGGGCCGCACTCCTCCACTTT.

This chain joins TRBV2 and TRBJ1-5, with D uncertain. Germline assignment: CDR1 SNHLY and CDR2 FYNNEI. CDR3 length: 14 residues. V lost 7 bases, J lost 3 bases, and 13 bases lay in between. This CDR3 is CASTGGSSNQPQHF. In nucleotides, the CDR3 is TGTGCCAGCACCGGCGGCTCCTCCAATCAGCCCCAGCATTTT.

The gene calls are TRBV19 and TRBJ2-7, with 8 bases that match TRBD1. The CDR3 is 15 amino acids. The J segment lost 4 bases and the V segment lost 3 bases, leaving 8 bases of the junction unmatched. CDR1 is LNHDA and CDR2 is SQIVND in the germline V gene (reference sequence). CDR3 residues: CASSIVQGAIYEQYF. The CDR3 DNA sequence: TGTGCCAGTAGTATTGTCCAGGGGGCCATATACGAGCAGTACTTC.

The CDR3 DNA sequence: TGTGCCAGCAGCGTCGGTTCGGGACACTCAAGGAGGTACACTGAAGCTTTCTTT. Amino acid sequence: CASSVGSGHSRRYTEAFF. This chain joins TRBV9 and TRBJ1-1; a possible D gene is TRBD1 (6 bases). The CDR3 runs 18 residues. Germline CDR1 and CDR2: SGDLS and YYNGEE. The ends were cut back, 2 bases at V and 3 bases at J, with 23 bases in the middle.

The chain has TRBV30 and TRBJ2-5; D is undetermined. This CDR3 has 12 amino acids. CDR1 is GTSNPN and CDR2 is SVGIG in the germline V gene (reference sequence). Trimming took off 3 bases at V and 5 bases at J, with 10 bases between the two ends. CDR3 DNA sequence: TGTGCCTGGAGGAGCTTTTCGGAGACCCAGTACTTC. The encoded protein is CAWRSFSETQYF.